In this sample, the clone carrying this T cell receptor (beta chain) turned up a few times. Antigen specificity is unknown. Caucasian individuals from Russia who were healthy and aged 6 to 90 acted as donors. The sample belongs to a study of blood T cells in healthy people across ages. The use of a sample-barcoded 5' primer and a J-beta primer mix characterized a second PCR of about 7 to 12 cycles. MiXCR, applied by TCRdb to the 5' RACE reads, yields one record per CDR3 protein. This sample carries around 1.1 million distinct CDR3 sequences, 35% to 40% of them seen once, and the ten largest clones take around 14%. Whole-study results and caveats: Older age went with lower TCR beta diversity per million T cells, in a roughly linear way.

Material: blood. This sequence originates from a man between 18 and 35 years old in good health.

The CDR3 region has the DNA TGCAGTGCTCTTCCCGGGACAGGGAATGAAAAACTGTTTTTT. This gives the protein CSALPGTGNEKLFF. This chain joins TRBV20-1 and TRBJ1-4, with 9 bases aligning to TRBD1. CDR3 length equals 14 residues. Germline V lookup: CDR1 DFQATT, CDR2 SNEGSKA (reference sequence). The trim removed 5 bases at V and 5 bases at J, leaving 6 bases unmatched.